The 20 T cell receptor beta chains below all came from one sample that was sequenced in a study of cytomegalovirus exposure and HLA in healthy donors. The primer mix had 60 Vbeta and 13 Jbeta primers. The table came from immunoSEQ multiplex PCR; TCRdb's copy has only in-frame clones and leaves some out. The sample lists under 250,000 clones; under 85% were seen once. The sequencing sample was made of PBMCs. These receptors came from a woman between 50 and 59 years old in good health and CMV-seropositive.

The genes are TRBV11-2 and TRBJ1-2; 8 nucleotides agree with TRBD1. Germline trimming cut 1 base from V and 5 bases from J; bases unmatched to any gene: 6. Germline V lookup: CDR1 SGHAT, CDR2 FQNNGV. The CDR3 covers 15 residues. CDR3 protein: CASSLGQGAGYGYTF. The CDR3 nucleotides read TGTGCCAGCAGCTTAGGGCAGGGGGCCGGGTATGGCTACACCTTC. Filled out from reference TRBV11-2 and TRBJ1-2, the complete variable domain reads EAGVAQSPRYKIIEKRQSVAFWCNPISGHATLYWYQQILGQGPKLLIQFQNNGVVDDSQLPKDRFSAERLKGVDSTLKIQPAKLEDSAVYLCASSLGQGAGYGYTFGSGTRLTVV.

This chain uses TRBV27 with TRBJ2-1, with D perhaps matching TRBD1 (5 bases). Germline-derived CDR1 and CDR2 are MNHEY and SMNVEV (reference sequence). The CDR3 loop spans 14 amino acids. The V end was cut by 0 bases, the J end by 3 bases, with 6 bases between. The CDR3, as DNA: TGTGCCAGCAGTTTATCAGGGGACTACAATGAGCAGTTCTTC. This codes for CASSLSGDYNEQFF.

Comments on this clone: The junction shows a germline mismatch at one end, possibly a read error. J is TRBJ2-1 and V is TRBV2, with TRBD2 matching 10 bases. Germline V gene sequence: CDR1 SNHLY, CDR2 FYNNEI. CDR3 length: 16 residues. The CDR3 sequence: CASNERPSGGHNEQFF. Written as DNA, the CDR3 is TGTGCCAGCAATGAACGCCCTAGCGGGGGTCACAATGAGCAGTTCTTC. The variable domain in full, with the rest retrieved from reference TRBV2 and TRBJ2-1, is EPEVTQTPSHQVTQMGQEVILRCVPISNHLYFYWYRQILGQKVEFLVSFYNNEISEKSEIFDDQFSVERPDGSNFTLKIRSTKLEDSAMYFCASNERPSGGHNEQFFGPGTRLTVL.

The chain joins TRBV27 to TRBJ2-7, with D perhaps TRBD1 (6 bases). This CDR3 has 14 amino acids. V shed 5 bases and J shed 1 base, with 12 bases lying between them. Germline V CDR1 and CDR2: MNHEY, SMNVEV (reference sequence). CDR3 nucleotide sequence: TGTGCCAGCAGTCCCCGGCAGGGGTCCTACGAGCAGTACTTC. This gives the protein CASSPRQGSYEQYF.

This chain uses TRBV29-1 with TRBJ2-7, with TRBD1 identical over 9 bases. The V and J ends lost 6 bases and 7 bases, in that order; junction bases with no gene match: 16. Germline values: CDR1 SQVTM, CDR2 ANQGSEA. CDR3 length: 15 residues. The CDR3 nucleotides are TGCAGCGTAGATATAACGGGACAGGGATTCGGGGAGCAGTACTTC. This sequence encodes CSVDITGQGFGEQYF.

The rearrangement links TRBV5-5 to TRBJ1-5; 7 nucleotides agree with TRBD1. V lost 0 bases to trimming and J lost 3 bases; unmatched junction nucleotides: 9. Germline CDR1 is SGHKS and CDR2 is YYEKEE (reference sequence). The CDR3 contains 17 residues. The CDR3 bases are TGTGCCAGCAGCTTGGCCGGTGCCACAGGGGTCAATCAGCCCCAGCATTTT. Protein sequence: CASSLAGATGVNQPQHF.

This chain links TRBV4-1 with TRBJ1-2; no clear D. CDR1 is MGHRA, CDR2 YSYEKL, per germline. This CDR3 is 14 amino acids long. Trimming removed 0 bases from V and 6 bases from J, with 11 bases in between. This CDR3 reads CASSQDRRIHGYTF. The CDR3 bases are TGCGCCAGCAGCCAAGATAGGCGGATTCATGGCTACACCTTC.

This clone has a handful of counts. The chain recombines TRBV11-2 with TRBJ2-1; 12 nucleotides line up with TRBD2. V gave up 6 bases and J gave up 7 bases; unmatched junction bases: 7. Germline V CDR1 and CDR2: SGHAT, FQNNGV. The CDR3 contains 15 residues. The CDR3 region is CASRPSGGAGNEQFF. The CDR3 DNA reads as TGTGCCAGCAGGCCTAGCGGGGGGGCCGGGAATGAGCAGTTCTTC.

CDR3 amino acids: CAWRDGGFGPQHF. As DNA, the CDR3 is TGTGCCTGGAGGGATGGGGGGTTTGGTCCCCAGCATTTT. The chain combines TRBV30 with TRBJ1-5; D might be TRBD1 (5 bases). V lost 3 bases and J 10 bases, leaving 16 bases between the germline ends. Per the germline V gene, CDR1 is GTSNPN and CDR2 is SVGIG (reference sequence). This CDR3 is 13 amino acids long.

This clone was counted a few times. The V gene is TRBV9, the J gene TRBJ1-6; possibly TRBD1 for D (5 bases). Germline V gene sequence: CDR1 SGDLS, CDR2 YYNGEE. The CDR3 has 13 amino acids. Trimming stripped 3 bases from V and 6 bases from J, with 7 bases between. The CDR3 reads CASSEGPNSPLHF. CDR3 in DNA: TGTGCCAGCAGCGAGGGGCCTAATTCACCCCTCCACTTT.

The chain links TRBV9 to TRBJ2-3, with D unclear. CDR3 size: 13 residues. The V end was cut by 0 bases, the J end by 3 bases, with 5 bases between. CDR1 and CDR2 from the germline V gene are SGDLS and YYNGEE. The CDR3 is CASSVAVTDTQYF. The CDR3 coding sequence is TGTGCCAGCAGCGTAGCGGTGACAGATACGCAGTATTTT.

The gene calls are TRBV7-3 and TRBJ1-1; no firm D call. The CDR3 has 14 amino acids. V lost 1 base and J 2 bases, leaving 8 bases between the germline ends. Germline CDR1 SGHTA, CDR2 FQGTGA. The CDR3 nucleotides are TGTGCCAGCAGCTTAAGTTCAATTAACACTGAAGCTTTCTTT. It yields the protein CASSLSSINTEAFF.

The gene calls are TRBV30 and TRBJ1-4, with D hard to call. The CDR3 is made up of 12 amino acids. CDR1 is GTSNPN and CDR2 is SVGIG in the germline V gene (reference sequence). Trimming shortened V by 4 bases and J by 0 bases, and 3 bases separated the two germline ends. CDR3 region: CAWTATNEKLFF. CDR3 sequence (DNA): TGTGCCTGGACAGCAACTAATGAAAAACTGTTTTTT. Together with reference TRBV30 and TRBJ1-4, the CDR3 gives the full variable domain: SQTIHQWPATLVQPVGSPLSLECTVEGTSNPNLYWYRQAAGRGLQLLFYSVGIGQISSEVPQNLSASRPQDRQFILSSKKLLLSDSGFYLCAWTATNEKLFFGSGTQLSVL.

This clone came up a few times. The rearrangement joins TRBV5-1 to TRBJ1-1; possibly TRBD1 for D (5 bases). Germline-derived CDR1 and CDR2 are SGHRS and YFSETQ. CDR3 length equals 16 residues. V lost 3 bases and J 1 base, leaving 16 bases between the germline ends. Written as DNA, the CDR3 is TGCGCCAGCAGCTCCGGCGACAGCCAACCGAACACTGAAGCTTTCTTT. It is translated as CASSSGDSQPNTEAFF. Variable domain in full (rest from reference TRBV5-1 and TRBJ1-1): KAGVTQTPRYLIKTRGQQVTLSCSPISGHRSVSWYQQTPGQGLQFLFEYFSETQRNKGNFPGRFSGRQFSNSRSEMNVSTLELGDSALYLCASSSGDSQPNTEAFFGQGTRLTVV.

J is TRBJ1-3 and V is TRBV18, with D unresolved. Between the trimmed V and J ends, which lost 3 bases and 4 bases, there was a span of 16 bases. This CDR3 has 16 residues. In germline, CDR1 is KGHSH, CDR2 LQKENI. CDR3 coding DNA: TGTGCCAGCTCACCCATCGCCGGGTCGGCGGGAAACACCATATATTTT. The encoded protein is CASSPIAGSAGNTIYF. The full variable domain, completed using reference TRBV18 and TRBJ1-3, is NAGVMQNPRHLVRRRGQEARLRCSPMKGHSHVYWYRQLPEEGLKFMVYLQKENIIDESGMPKERFSAEFPKEGPSILRIQQVVRGDSAAYFCASSPIAGSAGNTIYFGEGSWLTVV.

Worth noting for this clone: The sample carries other DNA sequences with the same CDR3. The chain joins TRBV5-1 to TRBJ2-3; 7 nucleotides agree with TRBD1. J lost 0 bases, V lost 2 bases, and 3 bases had no gene match. CDR1 and CDR2 (germline): SGHRS, YFSETQ. This CDR3 has 15 residues. CDR3 bases: TGCGCCAGCAGCTTCCGGGACAGTAGCACAGATACGCAGTATTTT. As protein: CASSFRDSSTDTQYF.

The gene calls are TRBV5-6 and TRBJ2-1; tentative D call: TRBD1 (6 bases). Trimming stripped 3 bases from V and 4 bases from J, with 14 bases between. CDR1 is SGHDT, CDR2 YYEEEE, per germline. This CDR3 has 15 residues. CDR3 bases: TGTGCCAGCAGCTACGGGATCGGACAGTACAATGAGCAGTTCTTC. Protein: CASSYGIGQYNEQFF.

The chain joins TRBV19 to TRBJ2-7; 9 nucleotides match TRBD2. Germline trimming cut 6 bases from V and 0 bases from J; bases unmatched to any gene: 15. Germline-derived CDR1 and CDR2 are LNHDA and SQIVND (reference sequence). The CDR3 has 18 amino acids. This CDR3 reads CASSPGGLAGRHSYEQYF. CDR3 sequence (DNA): TGTGCCAGTAGCCCAGGGGGGCTAGCGGGGAGACACTCCTACGAGCAGTACTTC.

This chain uses TRBV29-1 with TRBJ1-2, with 7 bases that match TRBD1. CDR3 length: 12 residues. Trimming cost V 6 bases and J 8 bases; bases outside gene matches: 9. The germline V gene has CDR1 SQVTM and CDR2 ANQGSEA. Here the CDR3 reads CSVLGQSGGYTF. CDR3 DNA: TGCAGCGTGTTGGGACAGTCTGGAGGCTACACCTTC. Complete variable domain (other parts from reference TRBV29-1 and TRBJ1-2): SAVISQKPSRDICQRGTSLTIQCQVDSQVTMMFWYRQQPGQSLTLIATANQGSEATYESGFVIDKFPISRPNLTFSTLTVSNMSPEDSSIYLCSVLGQSGGYTFGSGTRLTVV.

The chain recombines TRBV27 with TRBJ1-2; 12 bases match TRBD1. Germline values: CDR1 MNHEY, CDR2 SMNVEV (reference sequence). V was clipped by 4 bases and J by 4 bases; unmatched bases: 10. The CDR3 is made up of 17 amino acids. CDR3 residues: CASSSGDRGRVSYGYTF. DNA for the CDR3: TGTGCCAGCAGTTCAGGGGACAGGGGGCGCGTGTCCTATGGCTACACCTTC.